This is a list of T cell receptor beta chains from one sample in a study of cytomegalovirus exposure and HLA in healthy donors. Only in-frame clones appear in the TCRdb table, and some are missing; sequencing was by immunoSEQ multiplex PCR. The sample records 110,000 to 150,000 clones, 94% being singletons. The sample comprised PBMCs. These receptors came from a man between 18 and 35 years old in good health and CMV-seropositive. CDR3s include the opening cysteine and the closing phenylalanine or tryptophan. Each record gives: D gene, J gene, clone size, V gene, CDR3 DNA, CDR3 protein. The D gene is left open where the match is weak. Size is omitted from some rows. Given values are once, few, many or a class for expanded clones.

D gene: TRBD2
J gene: TRBJ2-1
clone size: -
V gene: TRBV6-5
CDR3 DNA: TGTGCCAGCACCAGCGGGAGGGCCAATGAGCAGTTCTTC
CDR3 protein: CASTSGRANEQFF

D gene: -
J gene: TRBJ2-7
clone size: -
V gene: TRBV27
CDR3 DNA: TGTGCCAGCAGCCTTTCCCCTGGACTCCTTCTCGAGCAGTACTTC
CDR3 protein: CASSLSPGLLLEQYF

D gene: -
J gene: TRBJ2-2
clone size: -
V gene: TRBV19
CDR3 DNA: TGTGCCAGTAGTATTCTAGAGAACACCGGGGAGCTGTTTTTT
CDR3 protein: CASSILENTGELFF

D gene: -
J gene: TRBJ2-3
clone size: -
V gene: TRBV5-1
CDR3 DNA: TGCGCCAGCAGCTTGGCCCGGGACTCGGATACGCAGTATTTT
CDR3 protein: CASSLARDSDTQYF

D gene: -
J gene: TRBJ2-5
clone size: -
V gene: TRBV5-6
CDR3 DNA: TGTGCCAGCAGCCCACCGGGAGTTAGTTGGGAGACCCAGTACTTC
CDR3 protein: CASSPPGVSWETQYF

D gene: TRBD1
J gene: TRBJ1-2
clone size: many
V gene: TRBV29-1
CDR3 DNA: TGCAGCGCAGGGGCAGGGGGTAGTGGCTATGGCTACACCTTC
CDR3 protein: CSAGAGGSGYGYTF

D gene: -
J gene: TRBJ1-2
clone size: -
V gene: TRBV28
CDR3 DNA: TGTGCCAGCAGCTGGACAGAGGGCTATGGCTACACCTTC
CDR3 protein: CASSWTEGYGYTF

D gene: -
J gene: TRBJ1-3
clone size: -
V gene: TRBV18
CDR3 DNA: TGTGCCAGCTCACCAGTGACAAGCATTAAGAACTCTGGAAACACCATATATTTT
CDR3 protein: CASSPVTSIKNSGNTIYF

D gene: -
J gene: TRBJ1-1
clone size: -
V gene: TRBV18
CDR3 DNA: TGTGCCAGCTCACCCCTCGGGAAGAACATGAACACTGAAGCTTTCTTT
CDR3 protein: CASSPLGKNMNTEAFF

D gene: TRBD2
J gene: TRBJ2-1
clone size: -
V gene: TRBV5-1
CDR3 DNA: TGCGCCAGCAGCTTGTTTGTGGGGACTAGCGGGAGGCCTGAGCAGTTCTTC
CDR3 protein: CASSLFVGTSGRPEQFF

D gene: TRBD2
J gene: TRBJ2-3
clone size: -
V gene: TRBV9
CDR3 DNA: TGTGCCAGCAGCGTACTAGCGGGATCCCAAACGCAGTATTTT
CDR3 protein: CASSVLAGSQTQYF

D gene: -
J gene: TRBJ1-1
clone size: -
V gene: TRBV7-9
CDR3 DNA: TGTGCCAGCAGCGGCGAGGGGGGGAGGACTGAAGCTTTCTTT
CDR3 protein: CASSGEGGRTEAFF

D gene: TRBD2
J gene: TRBJ2-7
clone size: few
V gene: TRBV19
CDR3 DNA: TGTGCCAGTCGGACTAGCGGTTCCTACGAGCAGTACTTC
CDR3 protein: CASRTSGSYEQYF

D gene: -
J gene: TRBJ2-7
clone size: -
V gene: TRBV15
CDR3 DNA: TGTGCCACCAGCAAAATAAGTAAAAGGGGCTACGAGCAGTACTTC
CDR3 protein: CATSKISKRGYEQYF

D gene: TRBD2
J gene: TRBJ2-7
clone size: -
V gene: TRBV27
CDR3 DNA: TGTGCCAGCAGTTTAAGTCTCCTAGCGGGAGGGAAGGGCCCAGAGGGGCGGATCGAGCAGTACTTC
CDR3 protein: CASSLSLLAGGKGPEGRIEQYF

D gene: TRBD2
J gene: TRBJ2-3
clone size: -
V gene: TRBV29-1
CDR3 DNA: TGCAGCGTCGAACCCAAAGGGACTAGCGGGAGGGCAGATACGCAGTATTTT
CDR3 protein: CSVEPKGTSGRADTQYF

D gene: TRBD1
J gene: TRBJ1-1
clone size: -
V gene: TRBV6-5
CDR3 DNA: TGTGCCAGCAGTTATTCCAAACAGGGGGCAAAGACTGAAGCTTTCTTT
CDR3 protein: CASSYSKQGAKTEAFF

D gene: TRBD2
J gene: TRBJ2-3
clone size: -
V gene: TRBV28
CDR3 DNA: TGTGCCAGCAGTCCGGGACTAGTCGCCACAGATACGCAGTATTTT
CDR3 protein: CASSPGLVATDTQYF

D gene: -
J gene: TRBJ2-7
clone size: -
V gene: TRBV4-2
CDR3 DNA: TGTGCCAGCAGCCAAGTGCATGGCCACGAGCAGTACTTC
CDR3 protein: CASSQVHGHEQYF

D gene: TRBD2
J gene: TRBJ2-3
clone size: once
V gene: TRBV4-1
CDR3 DNA: TGCGCCAGCAGCCAGACTGTGTTCGGGAGGTTTGCAGATACGCAGTATTTT
CDR3 protein: CASSQTVFGRFADTQYF

D gene: -
J gene: TRBJ1-3
clone size: -
V gene: TRBV7-8
CDR3 DNA: TGTGCCAGCAGCCCTCTATCGAGTGGAAACACCATATATTTT
CDR3 protein: CASSPLSSGNTIYF

D gene: -
J gene: TRBJ1-4
clone size: -
V gene: TRBV2
CDR3 DNA: TGTGCCAGCAGTGCATGGGGCGCTAATGAAAAACTGTTTTTT
CDR3 protein: CASSAWGANEKLFF

D gene: -
J gene: TRBJ2-5
clone size: -
V gene: TRBV5-1
CDR3 DNA: TGCGCCAGCAGCCTAGATATTCAAGAGACCCAGTACTTC
CDR3 protein: CASSLDIQETQYF

D gene: TRBD2
J gene: TRBJ2-1
clone size: -
V gene: TRBV27
CDR3 DNA: TGTGCCAGCAGTCCCCTGGGTAGCGGGAAATACAATGAGCAGTTCTTC
CDR3 protein: CASSPLGSGKYNEQFF

D gene: TRBD1
J gene: TRBJ1-1
clone size: -
V gene: TRBV6-6
CDR3 DNA: TGTGCCAGCAGTCGGACAGGGGGCACTGAAGCTTTCTTT
CDR3 protein: CASSRTGGTEAFF

D gene: TRBD2
J gene: TRBJ2-7
clone size: -
V gene: TRBV19
CDR3 DNA: TGTGCCAGTAGTGAAACGGGACTAGCGGACTACGAGCAGTACTTC
CDR3 protein: CASSETGLADYEQYF

D gene: TRBD2
J gene: TRBJ2-1
clone size: -
V gene: TRBV11-2
CDR3 DNA: TGTGCCAGCAGCTTGGGGCTAGCGGGAGATATGTCCTACAATGAGCAGTTCTTC
CDR3 protein: CASSLGLAGDMSYNEQFF

D gene: -
J gene: TRBJ1-4
clone size: -
V gene: TRBV5-5
CDR3 DNA: TGTGCCAGCAGCTTGGCAGGGGCGGAAAAACTGTTTTTT
CDR3 protein: CASSLAGAEKLFF

D gene: TRBD1
J gene: TRBJ2-7
clone size: -
V gene: TRBV7-2
CDR3 DNA: TGTGCCAGCAGCTCAACGGGACAGGGGGCCCCCTACGAGCAGTACTTC
CDR3 protein: CASSSTGQGAPYEQYF

D gene: -
J gene: TRBJ2-7
clone size: once
V gene: TRBV27
CDR3 DNA: TGTGCCAGCAGTTTATACTCCGACAGACCCAACTCCTACGAGCAGTACTTC
CDR3 protein: CASSLYSDRPNSYEQYF

D gene: TRBD1
J gene: TRBJ2-3
clone size: -
V gene: TRBV28
CDR3 DNA: TGTGCCAGCAGTTTTCCGGACAGGTACACAGATACGCAGTATTTT
CDR3 protein: CASSFPDRYTDTQYF

D gene: -
J gene: TRBJ1-2
clone size: -
V gene: TRBV19
CDR3 DNA: TGTGCCAGTAGTATGTGGAGGGATGTGAACTATGGCTACACCTTC
CDR3 protein: CASSMWRDVNYGYTF

D gene: -
J gene: TRBJ1-4
clone size: -
V gene: TRBV2
CDR3 DNA: TGTGCCAGCAGTGCAGGGAGGTTGGATGAAAAACTGTTTTTT
CDR3 protein: CASSAGRLDEKLFF

D gene: -
J gene: TRBJ2-1
clone size: -
V gene: TRBV6-5
CDR3 DNA: TGTGCCAGCAGTTATGAAACAGGGTTCAATGAGCAGTTCTTC
CDR3 protein: CASSYETGFNEQFF

D gene: -
J gene: TRBJ2-6
clone size: -
V gene: TRBV5-4
CDR3 DNA: TGTGCCAGCAGCCCACAGGCGGGGGCTTCTGGGGCCAACGTCCTGACTTTC
CDR3 protein: CASSPQAGASGANVLTF

D gene: -
J gene: TRBJ1-2
clone size: -
V gene: TRBV13
CDR3 DNA: TGTGCCAGCAGTGTGAGGTTATCATATGGCTACACCTTC
CDR3 protein: CASSVRLSYGYTF